This T cell receptor beta chain originates from a study of shared clonotypes between healthy human individuals. For the study at large: Every donor yielded three CD4 naive, three CD4 memory, two CD8 naive and one CD8 memory plate. Study observations and caveats: Donor scarcity curtailed the genetic and exposure-history diversity represented herein.

Data came from immunoSEQ multiplex PCR; TCRdb stores just in-frame clones and leaves some out. The sample records more than 400,000 clones, roughly 95% being singletons. CDR3 length: 13 residues. Trimming removed 5 bases from V and 2 bases from J, with 12 bases in between. CDR1 SQVTM and CDR2 ANQGSEA come from the germline V gene. As regards this clone: Its antigen is still unknown.

The clonotype was recovered from a woman between 25 and 40 years old in good health. Sequencing was done on a sample of naive CD4+ T cells sorted from blood. Noted subset: CD45RA+ positively selected. The gene calls are TRBV29-1 and TRBJ1-1; D is perhaps TRBD1 (5 bases). The CDR3 coding sequence is TGCAGCGTTCTTTGGGGGTCAAACACTGAAGCTTTCTTT. Its protein product is CSVLWGSNTEAFF. The variable domain in full, with the rest retrieved from reference TRBV29-1 and TRBJ1-1, is SAVISQKPSRDICQRGTSLTIQCQVDSQVTMMFWYRQQPGQSLTLIATANQGSEATYESGFVIDKFPISRPNLTFSTLTVSNMSPEDSSIYLCSVLWGSNTEAFFGQGTRLTVV.